A selection of T cell receptor beta chains follows, all from one sample in a study of human T cells and chemical hapten exposure. In TCRdb, the RACE reads were re-called with MiXCR into one record per CDR3 protein. The sample consists of some 39,000 distinct CDR3 sequences, more than 8% of them appearing once. The specimen comprised whole blood, sampled in connection with sensitization to the hapten diphenylcyclopropenone (DPC). The receptors derive from a man between 50 and 59 years old with alopecia areata. Some clones in this sample may be carry-over from other donors' samples. Each CDR3 is given with its conserved first and last residue. The D gene is left open where the match is weak. Clone size is shown for a subset of rows, as once, few, many or a class of expanded clone.

NA,NA,TRBV6-6,TRBJ1-2,TGTGCCAGCAGTCCCACAGCGCTCTATGGCTACACCTTC,CASSPTALYGYTF
once,TRBD1,TRBV6-2/TRBV6-3,TRBJ2-7,TGTGCCAGCAGTTACCTAAGTGGACAGGGGGCGAGGTACGAGCAGTACTTC,CASSYLSGQGARYEQYF
few,NA,TRBV19,TRBJ2-1,TGTGCCAGTAGTATTGGCGGGCACCAATTTGCTGAGCAGTTCTTC,CASSIGGHQFAEQFF
few,NA,TRBV30,TRBJ1-3,TGTGCCTGGAGTGTACGTAGGAGCTCTGGAAACACCATATATTTT,CAWSVRRSSGNTIYF
many,NA,TRBV27,TRBJ2-1,TGTGCCAGCAGTACCCTACCGGTACAGGATGAGCAGTTCTTC,CASSTLPVQDEQFF
many,TRBD1,TRBV6-5,TRBJ2-7,TGTGCCAGCAGTAGGGGGACAGCATCCTACGAGCAGTACTTC,CASSRGTASYEQYF
few,NA,TRBV28,TRBJ1-1,NA,CASSFGGGTFF
many,NA,TRBV30,TRBJ2-1,TGTGCCTGGAGTGTAACTATAGTCAATGAGCAGTTCTTC,CAWSVTIVNEQFF
many,TRBD2,TRBV6-1,TRBJ2-1,TGCGCCAGCAGTGAGGGGAGGGCGGACTACAATGAGCAGTTCTTC,CASSEGRADYNEQFF
many,TRBD2,TRBV20-1,TRBJ2-1,TGCAGTGTCGGGGGGAGCGGAGACGATGAGCAGTTCTTC,CSVGGSGDDEQFF
many,TRBD2,TRBV4-2,TRBJ2-3,TGTGCCAGCAGCCAAGGGCCCGGCGGGGGGGTCCACGATACGCAGTATTTT,CASSQGPGGGVHDTQYF
medium-sized,NA,TRBV27,TRBJ1-5,TGTGCCATCGCCGGGGGAAGGGGGCAGCCCCAGCATTTT,CAIAGGRGQPQHF
NA,NA,TRBV29-1,TRBJ2-3,TGCAGCGTTAACACAGATACGCAGTATTTT,CSVNTDTQYF
few,TRBD1,TRBV29-1,TRBJ1-1,TGCAGCGTTGATACAGGGGACACTGAAGCTTTCTTT,CSVDTGDTEAFF
many,TRBD2,TRBV4-2,TRBJ2-3,TGTGCCAGCAGCCCAGCGGCTAGCGGGAGCCCAGATACGCAGTATTTT,CASSPAASGSPDTQYF
NA,TRBD2,TRBV11-2,TRBJ2-5,TGTGCCAGCAGCGCCCCAACTAGCGCACAAGAGACCCAGTACTTC,CASSAPTSAQETQYF
NA,TRBD1,TRBV28,TRBJ2-4,TGTGCCAGCAGTTCGACAGGGATAGCCAAAAACATTCAGTACTTC,CASSSTGIAKNIQYF
many,NA,TRBV29-1,TRBJ2-5,TGCAGCGTGGGTCGGTCAGGGGAGACCCAGTACTTC,CSVGRSGETQYF
many,TRBD1,TRBV23-1,TRBJ2-5,TGCGCCAGCAGTCAATCGATCGCGGAGGACAGGGGGCCAGAGACCCAGTACTTC,CASSQSIAEDRGPETQYF
many,NA,TRBV15,TRBJ2-3,TGTGCCACCAGCAGAGTCCCGGGGGTGGCAGATACGCAGTATTTT,CATSRVPGVADTQYF
NA,TRBD2,TRBV29-1,TRBJ2-5,TGCAGCGTTGAAACGGGGGGAGAGACCCAGTACTTC,CSVETGGETQYF
few,NA,TRBV12-3/TRBV12-4,TRBJ2-3,TGTGCCAGCAGTACCCAGACAGATACGCAGTATTTT,CASSTQTDTQYF
many,NA,TRBV3-1,TRBJ1-2,TGTGCCAGCAGCCAAGCCGCGTCGGGGGGCTACACCTTC,CASSQAASGGYTF
NA,TRBD1,TRBV19,TRBJ2-7,TGTGCCAGTAGCCCGGGACAGGGCACGGCCTGGCATTACTTC,CASSPGQGTAWHYF
many,TRBD1,TRBV27,TRBJ1-4,TGTGCCAGCAGTTGGGACAGAAATAATGAAAAACTGTTTTTT,CASSWDRNNEKLFF
many,TRBD1,TRBV11-2,TRBJ2-7,TGTGCCAGCAGCTTAGTGGGGCAGGGGGCAGGGGAGCAGTACTTC,CASSLVGQGAGEQYF
few,NA,TRBV15,TRBJ2-7,TGTGCCACCAGCAGAGGTACGATCGAGCAGTACTTC,CATSRGTIEQYF
few,TRBD2,TRBV5-1,TRBJ2-2,TGCGCCAGCAGCTTGCAGGCGGGAGGGATGACCGGGGAGCTGTTTTTT,CASSLQAGGMTGELFF
few,TRBD2,TRBV20-1,TRBJ2-1,TGCAGTGCTAGCGGGATTAGCGGGAGGGCAGGGTGGCATGAGCAGTTCTTC,CSASGISGRAGWHEQFF
many,TRBD1,TRBV6-1,TRBJ1-1,TGTGCCAGCAGGGGGACAGTCTATGAAGCTTTCTTT,CASRGTVYEAFF
many,NA,TRBV11-2,TRBJ2-2,TGTGCCAGCAGCTTAGACCCAGGGAGCACCGGGGAGCTGTTTTTT,CASSLDPGSTGELFF
many,TRBD1,TRBV20-1,TRBJ2-5,TGCAGTGCTTCCATGACAGGGGAAGAGACCCAGTACTTC,CSASMTGEETQYF
many,NA,TRBV19,TRBJ1-2,TGTGCCAGTAGGAGGATCGGGGGTCTCTCTGATGGCTACACCTTC,CASRRIGGLSDGYTF
many,TRBD2,TRBV19,TRBJ2-3,TGTGCCAGTAGTATTTCGGGGCTAGCGGGAGGAGGCTCCACAGATACGCAGTATTTT,CASSISGLAGGGSTDTQYF
many,NA,TRBV7-9,TRBJ2-1,TGTGCCAGCAGCCCCAGGATTGTCCGGGAGTTGTTCTTC,CASSPRIVRELFF
NA,TRBD2,TRBV3-1,TRBJ2-1,TGTGCCAGCAGCCAAGGGGGTAAGCGGGAGGGTAGTGTTGAGCAGTTCTTC,CASSQGGKREGSVEQFF
NA,NA,TRBV2,TRBJ2-5,TGTGCCAGCAGGCCAGGGCCCCAAGAGACCCAGTACTTC,CASRPGPQETQYF
many,TRBD2,TRBV7-6,TRBJ2-7,TGTGCCAGCAGCTCCGGGGGGACTGACTACGAGCAGTACTTC,CASSSGGTDYEQYF
many,NA,TRBV21-1,TRBJ2-5,TGTGCCAGCAGAAAAGGGGGGAGCGGACTCCAAGAGACCCAGTACTTC,CASRKGGSGLQETQYF
NA,NA,TRBV29-1,TRBJ1-2,TGCAGCGCAACCGGACAGTCCTACACCTTC,CSATGQSYTF
many,TRBD1,TRBV28,TRBJ2-2,TGTGCCAGCACAAGGACAGGGGGCACCGGGGAGCTGTTTTTT,CASTRTGGTGELFF
NA,NA,TRBV6-2/TRBV6-3,TRBJ2-1,TGTGCCACCTCACTGGGACGCCGCGGTGAGCAGTTCTTC,CATSLGRRGEQFF
many,NA,TRBV7-9,TRBJ1-1,TGTGCCAGCAGCCCGGACACTGAAGCTTTCTTT,CASSPDTEAFF
few,NA,TRBV19,TRBJ2-3,TGTGCCAGTAGTTTGGCTTCAGGGGCAGATACGCAGTATTTT,CASSLASGADTQYF
many,TRBD2,TRBV5-8,TRBJ2-3,TGTGCCAGCAGCCCGGGACTAGCGGGGAACACAGATACGCAGTATTTT,CASSPGLAGNTDTQYF
few,NA,TRBV29-1,TRBJ1-1,TGCAGCTCGTCGGACCAGGGCACTGAAGCTTTCTTT,CSSSDQGTEAFF
few,TRBD1,TRBV6-6,TRBJ1-1,TGTGCCACCATGCAGGGGGAAGAAAGAGCTTTCTTT,CATMQGEERAFF
NA,NA,TRBV29-1,TRBJ2-7,TGCAGCGCCAGTTCAGGTTTTGGGAACGAGCAGTACTTC,CSASSGFGNEQYF
few,TRBD2,TRBV12-3/TRBV12-4,TRBJ2-7,TGTGCCAGCAGTCTGTCCTTAGCGGGACCCAGCTACGAGCAGTACTTC,CASSLSLAGPSYEQYF
many,TRBD1,TRBV29-1,TRBJ2-7,TGCAGCGTTGAGACAGGGGGGGAAGGCTACGAGCAGTACTTC,CSVETGGEGYEQYF
NA,NA,TRBV7-2,TRBJ2-1,TGTGCCAGCAGCTTAGGCACCAACAATGAGCAGTTCTTC,CASSLGTNNEQFF
many,NA,TRBV12-3/TRBV12-4,TRBJ2-3,TGTGCCAGCAGTTTAGAGGTCGCGGACACAGATACGCAGTATTTT,CASSLEVADTDTQYF
few,NA,TRBV29-1,TRBJ2-7,TGCAGCCCCCGGTGGGGCACAGATCTCAGCTCCTACGAGCAGTACTTC,CSPRWGTDLSSYEQYF
NA,NA,TRBV28,TRBJ2-4,TGTGCCAGCAGTTTGCAGGGAAGTAACATTCAGTACTTC,CASSLQGSNIQYF
many,TRBD1,TRBV20-1,TRBJ2-1,TGCAGTGCTAGTCGTGGGACAGGGACTTCCTACAATGAGCAGTTCTTC,CSASRGTGTSYNEQFF
many,NA,TRBV7-3,TRBJ2-4,TGTGCCAGCAGCTTACATGGCGGCCTAGCCAAAAACATTCAGTACTTC,CASSLHGGLAKNIQYF